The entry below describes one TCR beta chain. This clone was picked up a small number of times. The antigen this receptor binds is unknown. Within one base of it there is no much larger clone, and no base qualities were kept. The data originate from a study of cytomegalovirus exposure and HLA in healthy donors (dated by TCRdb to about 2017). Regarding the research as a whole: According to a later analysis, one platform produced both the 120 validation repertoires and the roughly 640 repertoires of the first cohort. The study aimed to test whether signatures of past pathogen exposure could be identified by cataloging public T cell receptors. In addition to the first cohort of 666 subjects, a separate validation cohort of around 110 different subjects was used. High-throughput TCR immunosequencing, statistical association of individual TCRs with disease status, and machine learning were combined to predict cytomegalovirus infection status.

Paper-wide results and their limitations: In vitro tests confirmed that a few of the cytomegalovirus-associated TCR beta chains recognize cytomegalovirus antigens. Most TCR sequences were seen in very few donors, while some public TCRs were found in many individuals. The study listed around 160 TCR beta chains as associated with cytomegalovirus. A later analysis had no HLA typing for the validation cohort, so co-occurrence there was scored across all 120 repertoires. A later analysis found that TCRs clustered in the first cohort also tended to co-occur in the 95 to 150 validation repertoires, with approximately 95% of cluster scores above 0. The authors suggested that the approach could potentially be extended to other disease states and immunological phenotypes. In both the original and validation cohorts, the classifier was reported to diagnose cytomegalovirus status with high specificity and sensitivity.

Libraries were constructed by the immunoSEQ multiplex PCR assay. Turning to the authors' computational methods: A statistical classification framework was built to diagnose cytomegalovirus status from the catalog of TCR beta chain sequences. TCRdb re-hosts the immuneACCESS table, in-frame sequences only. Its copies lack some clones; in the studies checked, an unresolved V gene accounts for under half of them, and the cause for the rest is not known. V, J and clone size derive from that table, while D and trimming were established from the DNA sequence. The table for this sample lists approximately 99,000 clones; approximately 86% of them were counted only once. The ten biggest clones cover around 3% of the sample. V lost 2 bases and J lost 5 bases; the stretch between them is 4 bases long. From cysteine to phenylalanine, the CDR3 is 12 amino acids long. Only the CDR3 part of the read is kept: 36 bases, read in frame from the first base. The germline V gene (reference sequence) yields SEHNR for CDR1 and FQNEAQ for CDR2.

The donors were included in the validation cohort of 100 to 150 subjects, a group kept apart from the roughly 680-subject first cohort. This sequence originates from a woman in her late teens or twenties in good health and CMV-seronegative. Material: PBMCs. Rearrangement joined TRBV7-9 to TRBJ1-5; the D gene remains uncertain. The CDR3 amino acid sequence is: CASSLTDQPQHF. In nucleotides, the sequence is TGTGCCAGCAGCTTAACGGATCAGCCCCAGCATTTT.